One sample yielded the 25 T cell receptor beta chains listed below, sequenced in a study of molecular identifiers for immune sequencing clone quantification. From the PCR reads, TCRdb called clonotypes with MiXCR, one entry per CDR3 protein. The sample has about half a million distinct CDR3 sequences, about 25% seen once; the top ten hold around 0.79%. The specimen was naive CD8+ T cells from blood, with Jurkat cell RNA spiked in. Sample subset: FACS-sorted CD8+CD4-CCR7+CD45RA+ naive T cells. The receptors come from a human donor in good health. Some libraries in this study had Jurkat cell RNA spiked in.

As concerns this clonotype: Since the CDR3 does not end with the conserved phenylalanine or tryptophan, this likely comes from a read error. The rearrangement links TRBV3-1 to TRBJ2-5; D gene ambiguous. The CDR3 covers 15 residues. V was cut by 0 bases and J by 1 base, with 9 bases left in between. Germline CDR1 reads LGHDT; CDR2 reads YNNKEL (reference sequence). CDR3 residues: CASSQEQAVQETQYS. The CDR3 DNA reads TGTGCCAGCAGCCAAGAGCAGGCGGTCCAAGAGACCCAGTACTCC.

This clonotype was counted between two and nine times. This chain connects TRBV9 to TRBJ2-1, with TRBD2 matching over 14 bases. Germline-derived CDR1 and CDR2 are SGDLS and YYNGEE. The V and J ends lost 7 bases and 6 bases, in that order; junction bases with no gene match: 6. This CDR3 has 15 residues. The CDR3 DNA reads TGTGCCAGCGGGAGGACTAGCGGGGGGCCCAATGAGCAGTTCTTC. Amino acid sequence: CASGRTSGGPNEQFF.

This clonotype turned up a few times. The chain has TRBV11-2 and TRBJ2-1; 10 positions agree with TRBD2. Germline V gene sequence: CDR1 SGHAT, CDR2 FQNNGV. With 2 bases clipped from V and 6 bases from J, the junction kept 7 bases outside the gene matches. This CDR3 has 16 residues. CDR3: CASSLPLAGAANEQFF. In nucleotides, the CDR3 is TGTGCCAGCAGCTTACCCCTAGCGGGGGCAGCCAATGAGCAGTTCTTC.

This clonotype turned up a few times. The V gene is TRBV7-9, the J gene TRBJ2-2; D might be TRBD2 (6 bases). V was clipped by 5 bases and J by 4 bases, with 17 bases between them. The V gene's germline CDR1 is SEHNR and CDR2 FQNEAQ (reference sequence). This CDR3 has 16 residues. In nucleotides, the CDR3 is TGTGCCAGCAGCCCGGAGGGGACGCAAATCACCGGGGAGCTGTTTTTT. Encoded protein: CASSPEGTQITGELFF.

The V and J genes are TRBV13 and TRBJ2-3, with D unclear. This CDR3 region has 16 residues. Germline-derived CDR1 and CDR2 are PRHDT and FYEKMQ (reference sequence). With 1 base removed from V and 0 bases from J, the gap between germline ends came to 11 bases. The CDR3 coding sequence is TGTGCCAGCAGCTTAGTGGGCAGGTCTAGCACAGATACGCAGTATTTT. Translating it yields CASSLVGRSSTDTQYF.

In its sample, this clonotype was seen many times. The chain is built from TRBV6-1 and TRBJ2-3, with 13 bases that match TRBD2. The CDR3 consists of 16 residues. Germline values: CDR1 MNHNS, CDR2 SASEGT. Trimming took 1 base from V and 4 from J; bases not matched to a gene: 2. CDR3 amino acids: CASSEEGLAGADTQYF. Here the CDR3 DNA reads TGTGCCAGCAGTGAAGAAGGACTAGCGGGAGCAGATACGCAGTATTTT.

V usage is TRBV7-8 and J usage is TRBJ2-3; TRBD2 is a possible D gene (7 bases). Germline assignment: CDR1 SGHVS and CDR2 FQNEAQ. Trimming took 4 bases from V and 6 from J, leaving 17 bases between them. The CDR3 is made up of 15 amino acids. CDR3 loop: CASSWGGGRADTQYF. In DNA, the CDR3 is TGTGCCAGCAGCTGGGGGGGGGGCAGGGCGGATACGCAGTATTTT. The full variable domain, in which reference TRBV7-8 and TRBJ2-3 provide the parts outside the CDR3, is GAGVSQSPRYKVAKRGQDVALRCDPISGHVSLFWYQQALGQGPEFLTYFQNEAQLDKSGLPSDRFFAERPEGSVSTLKIQRTQQEDSAVYLCASSWGGGRADTQYFGPGTRLTVL.

In this sample, this clonotype turned up many times. This chain joins TRBV12-3 or TRBV12-4 and TRBJ1-2; D is undetermined. The CDR3 has 15 residues. V lost 1 base, J lost 0 bases, and 9 bases lay in between. DNA for the CDR3: TGTGCCAGCAGTTTAGTTGGGCAACCTAACTATGGCTACACCTTC. The encoded protein is CASSLVGQPNYGYTF.

The chain carries TRBV7-7 and TRBJ2-2; D gene ambiguous. The germline CDR1 and CDR2 sequences are SSHAT and FNYEAQ (reference sequence). V lost 5 bases, J lost 1 base, and 14 bases lay in between. The CDR3 totals 16 residues. In DNA form, the CDR3 reads TGTGCCAGCAGCCAATCTGGTCCCCTGAACACCGGGGAGCTGTTTTTT. Its translation is CASSQSGPLNTGELFF. The whole variable domain, remainder taken from reference TRBV7-7 and TRBJ2-2, is GAGVSQSPRYKVTKRGQDVTLRCDPISSHATLYWYQQALGQGPEFLTYFNYEAQPDKSGLPSDRFSAERPEGSISTLTIQRTEQRDSAMYRCASSQSGPLNTGELFFGEGSRLTVL.

The CDR3 loop reads CASSVSWDMGTQYF. DNA for the CDR3: TGTGCCAGCAGCGTAAGCTGGGATATGGGTACGCAGTATTTT. The gene calls are TRBV9 and TRBJ2-3; D gene uncertain. CDR1 and CDR2 from the germline V gene are SGDLS and YYNGEE. This CDR3 spans 14 amino acids. V was cut by 1 base and J by 8 bases, with 14 bases left in between.

Comment on this clonotype: One end of the junction fails to match germline, which may point to a read error. The chain links TRBV11-2 to TRBJ1-6; D remains ambiguous. Germline V CDR1 and CDR2: SGHAT, FQNNGV. This CDR3 comprises 15 residues. CDR3 sequence reads: CTSSLDVMHGSPLHF. The CDR3 nucleotides are TGTACCAGCAGCTTAGATGTTATGCACGGGTCACCCCTCCACTTT.

This clonotype occurred once. This may stem from a read error, because a much larger clone lies one nucleotide away. This rearrangement joins TRBV6-2 or TRBV6-3 to TRBJ2-7; D tentatively reads TRBD1 or TRBD2 (7 bases each). The CDR3 length is 15 residues. Trimming left V 2 bases short and J 2 bases short, with 13 bases between. Per the germline V gene, CDR1 is MNHEY and CDR2 is SVGEGT. The CDR3 DNA reads TGTGCCAGCAGTTACGGGGCAGGGGGGGCCTACGAGCAGTACTTC. This translates into CASSYGAGGAYEQYF.

Ten or more counts support this clonotype. The chain has TRBV9 and TRBJ2-3, with a possible D match to TRBD2 (6 bases). There are 16 residues in the CDR3. Germline V lookup: CDR1 SGDLS, CDR2 YYNGEE. V was trimmed by 3 bases and J by 2 bases, leaving 16 bases between them. The CDR3 loop is CASSGSGSGSTDTQYF. CDR3 sequence (DNA): TGTGCCAGCAGCGGGTCCGGTAGCGGATCCACAGATACGCAGTATTTT.

This clonotype was found many times. The chain combines TRBV6-1 with TRBJ2-7, with D tentatively TRBD1 or TRBD2 (5 bases each). CDR1 and CDR2 from the germline V gene are MNHNS and SASEGT. This CDR3 comprises 15 residues. V was trimmed by 1 base and J by 3 bases, leaving 13 bases between them. The CDR3 DNA follows: TGTGCCAGCAGTGAAGGTAGGGGACCAGTCTACGAGCAGTACTTC. Its protein is CASSEGRGPVYEQYF.

Comments on this clonotype: This may come from a read error, since a much larger clone is one base off. The final CDR3 position lacks the conserved phenylalanine or tryptophan, pointing to a likely read error. The V gene is TRBV12-3 or TRBV12-4, the J gene TRBJ1-1; the D gene is possibly TRBD1 (5 bases). Trimming cost V 3 bases and J 0 bases, with 14 bases left between them. The CDR3 consists of 16 residues. The chain's CDR3 is CASSLLGVGMNTEAFL. DNA for the CDR3: TGTGCCAGCAGTTTGCTGGGGGTCGGGATGAACACTGAAGCTTTCCTT.

This clonotype occurred many times. The chain uses TRBV5-1 and TRBJ2-7, with TRBD2 as a possible D gene (5 bases). Trimming pared 0 bases from V and 5 bases from J, leaving 12 bases between. Germline CDR1 and CDR2: SGHRS and YFSETQ. The CDR3 contains 14 residues. The CDR3 bases are TGCGCCAGCAGCTTGGGTCCGCGAGCGGACGAGCAGTACTTC. Protein: CASSLGPRADEQYF.

This clonotype was detected only a few times. The V gene is TRBV4-1, the J gene TRBJ2-7, with TRBD1 identical over 9 bases. V was pared by 2 bases and J by 4 bases, with 12 bases of the junction left unmatched. Germline CDR1 MGHRA, CDR2 YSYEKL. The CDR3 spans 17 residues. Written as DNA, the CDR3 is TGCGCCAGCAGCCAAAAGGGGGGACAGGGCGAGGGGTACGAGCAGTACTTC. Protein: CASSQKGGQGEGYEQYF.

With respect to this clonotype: A much more abundant neighbour one base away suggests this may be a read error. The chain combines TRBV5-1 with TRBJ2-3, with D unresolved. Germline V gives CDR1 SGHRS, CDR2 YFSETQ. The CDR3 loop spans 13 amino acids. CDR3 sequence reads: CVSSLSYTDTQYF. For the CDR3, the DNA is TGCGTCAGCAGCTTATCCTACACAGATACGCAGTATTTT.

CDR3 sequence reads: CASSILQTPYNEQFF. The CDR3 DNA follows: TGTGCCAGTAGTATTCTCCAGACCCCTTACAATGAGCAGTTCTTC. V usage is TRBV19 and J usage is TRBJ2-1; no clear D. Germline CDR1 is LNHDA and CDR2 is SQIVND (reference sequence). The CDR3 is 15 residues long. V shed 3 bases and J shed 4 bases, with 13 bases lying between them.

This clonotype was seen a few times. The chain carries TRBV27 and TRBJ1-1; D is unclear. Germline V gene data show CDR1 as MNHEY and CDR2 as SMNVEV (reference sequence). This CDR3 is built from 14 residues. Trimming pared 6 bases from V and 1 base from J, leaving 12 bases between. CDR3 nucleotides: TGTGCCAGCAGGAACAAATCGAGGAACACTGAAGCTTTCTTT. It yields the protein CASRNKSRNTEAFF.

This clonotype was observed many times. The chain links TRBV7-9 to TRBJ2-5; D gene unclear. V was cut by 7 bases and J by 7 bases, with 19 bases left in between. The CDR3 consists of 14 residues. CDR1 SEHNR and CDR2 FQNEAQ come from the germline V gene (reference sequence). CDR3 DNA: TGTGCCAGCATCCCACCTAACAGCCTCGGGACCCAGTACTTC. This translates into CASIPPNSLGTQYF. Full variable domain (outside the CDR3, taken from reference TRBV7-9 and TRBJ2-5): DTGVSQNPRHKITKRGQNVTFRCDPISEHNRLYWYRQTLGQGPEFLTYFQNEAQLEKSRLLSDRFSAERPKGSFSTLEIQRTEQGDSAMYLCASIPPNSLGTQYFGPGTRLLVL.

Of note for this clonotype: Possible read error: a much larger clone is one base away. The chain is built from TRBV5-1 and TRBJ2-7, with 11 bases fitting TRBD2. The length of the CDR3 is 15 residues. CDR1 and CDR2 (germline): SGHRS, YFSETQ. The CDR3 here is CASSFELAGVYEQCF. The DNA for the CDR3 is TGCGCCAGCAGCTTCGAACTAGCGGGAGTTTACGAGCAGTGCTTC.

J is TRBJ2-1 and V is TRBV30; tentative D call: TRBD1 (6 bases). The CDR3 has 15 amino acids. Germline CDR1 is GTSNPN and CDR2 is SVGIG (reference sequence). V lost 0 bases, J lost 7 bases, and 16 bases lay in between. Here the CDR3 reads CAWSVGTTRLNEQFF. The CDR3 nucleotides are TGTGCCTGGAGTGTCGGGACAACAAGGTTAAATGAGCAGTTCTTC.

This chain joins TRBV10-3 and TRBJ2-7; no definite D call. V lost 7 bases to trimming and J lost 3 bases, with 10 bases between them. The CDR3 spans 12 residues. Germline V gene sequence: CDR1 ENHRY, CDR2 SYGVKD. DNA of the CDR3: TGTGCCATCAAGACCGAGTACTACGAGCAGTACTTC. As protein: CAIKTEYYEQYF.

This clonotype was counted between two and nine times. V is TRBV3-1 and J is TRBJ1-1; D gene uncertain. Germline V CDR1 and CDR2: LGHDT, YNNKEL (reference sequence). CDR3 length: 11 residues. V was cut by 10 bases and J by 5 bases, with 11 bases left in between. Here the CDR3 DNA reads TGTGCCACCTTTACGGGAACTGAAGCTTTCTTT. Its protein product is CATFTGTEAFF.